The text below deals with one T cell receptor beta chain. The table came from immunoSEQ multiplex PCR; TCRdb's copy has only in-frame clones and leaves some out. The sample carries under 200,000 clones, roughly nine tenths recorded once. CDR3 length equals 15 residues. Per germline, CDR1 SGHRS and CDR2 YFSETQ. V gave up 6 bases and J gave up 4 bases; unmatched junction bases: 10. This entry is derived from a study of T cell responses to AZD1222 COVID-19 vaccine. This TCR derives from an adult in good health. The sample consisted of peripheral blood, taken on day 0 of AZD1222 vaccination. The rearrangement joins TRBV5-1 to TRBJ2-1; 7 nucleotides align to TRBD1. CDR3 protein: CASTITGTAYNEQFF. The CDR3 DNA reads TGCGCCAGCACTATAACAGGGACAGCTTACAATGAGCAGTTCTTC.